This T cell receptor (beta chain) was recorded in a study of naive and memory T cell subsets. Four PCR rounds used nested alpha and beta constant region primers plus the SP2 primer. For blood and skin samples, reverse transcription used TCR alpha and beta constant primers. A single record per CDR3 protein comes from TCRdb applying MiXCR to the 5' RACE reads. The profile shows over 50,000 distinct CDR3 sequences, around 7.3% of them singletons. An oligonucleotide containing a UMI was ligated to the 3' end of TCR cDNA. Input was about 1 to 1000 ng of DNase-treated total RNA without cell sorting. There are 14 residues in the CDR3. V was cut by 6 bases and J by 4 bases, with 16 bases left in between. Germline lookup yields CDR1 MNHEY and CDR2 SMNVEV (reference sequence).

The chain combines TRBV27 with TRBJ2-7; D may correspond to TRBD1 or TRBD2 (6 bases each). This receptor was obtained from a female donor in good health. CDR3 nucleotides: TGTGCCAGCAGCGCCCGGGGGCGCAAGTACGAGCAGTACTTC. Translating gives CASSARGRKYEQYF.